These 29 T cell receptor beta chains share one sample of origin, sequenced in a study of control samples from healthy donors and cancer patients. Using immunoSEQ multiplex PCR, the repertoire was profiled, and TCRdb retains in-frame clones only, with some absent. The table lists some 130,000 clones, about 92% of them singletons, with around 1.8% in the top ten. The specimen sequenced was PBMCs. Source of these receptors: a man aged 50 to 60 with head and neck cancer.

The chain has TRBV19 and TRBJ1-2, with D perhaps matching TRBD1 (5 bases). CDR3 length: 16 residues. The germline V and J ends were trimmed by 1 base and 4 bases, with 16 bases remaining between them. From germline, CDR1 is LNHDA and CDR2 SQIVND (reference sequence). The CDR3 DNA follows: TGTGCCAGTAGTATAGTTCTCGGGGGATCTTCCTATGGCTACACCTTC. It codes for CASSIVLGGSSYGYTF.

This clone was picked up one time. The chain combines TRBV5-5 with TRBJ2-2; D unclear. Trimming cost V 0 bases and J 0 bases, with 15 bases left between them. This CDR3 has 18 residues. CDR1 is SGHKS and CDR2 is YYEKEE in the germline V gene (reference sequence). CDR3 nucleotides: TGTGCCAGCAGCTTGGAGGTTAATCTCATTGCGAACACCGGGGAGCTGTTTTTT. It encodes CASSLEVNLIANTGELFF.

CDR3 region: CASSISQGIDYGYTF. Written as DNA, the CDR3 is TGTGCCAGTAGTATATCCCAGGGAATTGACTATGGCTACACCTTC. This rearrangement joins TRBV19 to TRBJ1-2, with a tentative D call TRBD1 (5 bases). Trimming took 2 bases from V and 3 from J, leaving 13 bases between them. Germline V CDR1 and CDR2: LNHDA, SQIVND (reference sequence). The CDR3 covers 15 residues.

This clone showed up just a few times. The chain recombines TRBV29-1 with TRBJ2-7, with D maybe TRBD1 (6 bases). The germline V and J ends were trimmed by 6 bases and 2 bases, with 20 bases remaining between them. Germline V gene data show CDR1 as SQVTM and CDR2 as ANQGSEA. The CDR3 loop spans 15 amino acids. CDR3 in DNA: TGCAGCGTGGGCCCTGGTCTGGGGGCCACCTACGAGCAGTACTTC. Amino acid sequence: CSVGPGLGATYEQYF.

The CDR3 bases are TGTGCCAGCAGCCTACAGGGGGATACGCAGTATTTT. This gives the protein CASSLQGDTQYF. This sequence joins TRBV12-3 or TRBV12-4 and TRBJ2-3, with 7 bases fitting TRBD1. After removal of 6 bases from V and 6 bases from J, the junction contained 3 bases not matched to a gene. This CDR3 region has 12 residues.

V is TRBV5-1 and J is TRBJ1-2; the D is unclear. V was pared by 3 bases and J by 7 bases, with 13 bases between. The CDR3 is 13 residues long. Germline loops: CDR1 SGHRS, CDR2 YFSETQ. Here the CDR3 DNA reads TGCGCCAGCAGCTCCCCCGATGGATCTGGCTACACCTTC. This sequence encodes CASSSPDGSGYTF. The complete variable domain, with remaining parts taken from reference TRBV5-1 and TRBJ1-2, reads KAGVTQTPRYLIKTRGQQVTLSCSPISGHRSVSWYQQTPGQGLQFLFEYFSETQRNKGNFPGRFSGRQFSNSRSEMNVSTLELGDSALYLCASSSPDGSGYTFGSGTRLTVV.

The CDR3 reads CASSFNLGQGGSTEAFF. CDR3 bases: TGTGCCAGCAGCTTTAACCTCGGACAGGGGGGTAGCACTGAAGCTTTCTTT. V is TRBV11-2 and J is TRBJ1-1; the match to TRBD1 covers 10 bases. The J segment lost 4 bases and the V segment lost 3 bases, leaving 11 bases of the junction unmatched. CDR3 length: 17 amino acids. Germline V gene lookup returns CDR1 SGHAT and CDR2 FQNNGV.

The rearrangement uses TRBV5-8 and TRBJ1-2; TRBD1 matches at 12 bases. The length of the CDR3 is 15 residues. J was trimmed by 7 bases and V by 4 bases; bases with no gene match: 8. Germline V gene lookup returns CDR1 SGHTS and CDR2 YDEGEE. The CDR3 loop is CASSPAGQGARGYTF. CDR3 coding DNA: TGTGCCAGCAGCCCAGCGGGACAGGGGGCGCGTGGCTACACCTTC. The variable domain in full, completed from reference TRBV5-8 and TRBJ1-2, reads EAGVTQSPTHLIKTRGQQATLRCSPISGHTSVYWYQQALGLGLQFLLWYDEGEERNRGNFPPRFSGRQFPNYSSELNVNALELEDSALYLCASSPAGQGARGYTFGSGTRLTVV.

V is TRBV5-5 and J is TRBJ2-7, with 9 bases that match TRBD1. V gave up 2 bases and J gave up 2 bases; unmatched junction bases: 11. Germline V lookup: CDR1 SGHKS, CDR2 YYEKEE (reference sequence). The CDR3 runs 17 residues. The CDR3 bases are TGTGCCAGCAGCTTCGGCGTTTCGGGACAGGGACCCTACGAGCAGTACTTC. Encoded protein: CASSFGVSGQGPYEQYF.

The CDR3 loop reads CASIRGTGELFF. The CDR3 DNA is TGTGCCAGCATCAGGGGCACCGGGGAGCTGTTTTTT. The chain carries TRBV12-3 or TRBV12-4 and TRBJ2-2, with D maybe TRBD1 (6 bases). This CDR3 is 12 amino acids long. V was pared by 7 bases and J by 4 bases, with 7 bases between.

This clone has a single count. CDR3 in amino acids: CASSIEAGGNEQFF. As DNA, the CDR3 is TGTGCCAGTAGTATCGAAGCGGGGGGAAATGAGCAGTTCTTC. The chain is built from TRBV19 and TRBJ2-1; 9 bases fit TRBD2. Losses at the gene ends were 3 bases for V and 7 bases for J; bases not matched to a gene: 4. This CDR3 region has 14 residues. CDR1 is LNHDA and CDR2 is SQIVND in the germline V gene (reference sequence).

The chain uses TRBV3-1 (or the pseudogene TRBV3-2) and TRBJ1-4; D remains ambiguous. Trimming removed 4 bases at V and 7 bases at J, with 13 bases between. The germline V gene encodes CDR1 LGHDT and CDR2 YNNKEL (reference sequence). The CDR3 is 14 residues long. The CDR3 DNA reads TGTGCCAGCAGCCCTTTGCGGGGAGGTGAAAAACTGTTTTTT. Protein sequence: CASSPLRGGEKLFF.

This chain uses TRBV19 with TRBJ1-2; D is undetermined. V lost 1 base, J lost 0 bases, and 6 bases lay in between. Germline V gene lookup returns CDR1 LNHDA and CDR2 SQIVND (reference sequence). The CDR3 runs 14 residues. CDR3 DNA: TGTGCCAGTAGTATAGTGCCAGCTAACTATGGCTACACCTTC. Protein product: CASSIVPANYGYTF.

The chain is built from TRBV18 and TRBJ2-4; no reliable D call. The CDR3 is 17 residues long. Germline values: CDR1 KGHSH, CDR2 LQKENI. Between the trimmed V and J ends, which lost 6 bases and 6 bases, there was a span of 24 bases. CDR3 DNA sequence: TGTGCCAGCTCCCGAGAAACCCAGCTGGGCAGACTAAACATTCAGTACTTC. Protein: CASSRETQLGRLNIQYF.

The count of this clone is one. DNA of the CDR3: TGTGCCAGCAGCGTGTCTGGGGACTACAATGAGCAGTTCTTC. As protein: CASSVSGDYNEQFF. The rearrangement uses TRBV9 and TRBJ2-1; D not resolved. CDR1 SGDLS and CDR2 YYNGEE come from the germline V gene. Trimming pared 2 bases from V and 3 bases from J, leaving 9 bases between. CDR3 length: 14 residues.

V usage is TRBV2 and J usage is TRBJ1-1, with D possibly being TRBD1 (5 bases). This CDR3 has 14 amino acids. From germline, CDR1 is SNHLY and CDR2 FYNNEI. Trimming stripped 7 bases from V and 1 base from J, with 13 bases between. CDR3 nucleotides: TGTGCCAGCAACCACCTCGGGGGGAACACTGAAGCTTTCTTT. Protein product: CASNHLGGNTEAFF. The whole variable domain, filled in from reference TRBV2 and TRBJ1-1, reads EPEVTQTPSHQVTQMGQEVILRCVPISNHLYFYWYRQILGQKVEFLVSFYNNEISEKSEIFDDQFSVERPDGSNFTLKIRSTKLEDSAMYFCASNHLGGNTEAFFGQGTRLTVV.

V and J are TRBV9 and TRBJ2-2, with D perhaps given as TRBD1 or TRBD2 (5 bases each). The CDR3 totals 17 residues. CDR1 SGDLS and CDR2 YYNGEE come from the germline V gene. The V and J ends lost 3 bases and 5 bases respectively, with 20 bases between them. The CDR3 DNA reads TGTGCCAGCAGCGCGATCCCCCCTGGGGGTTTTACCGGGGAGCTGTTTTTT. Its translation: CASSAIPPGGFTGELFF.

V usage is TRBV15 and J usage is TRBJ1-1; maybe TRBD1 (6 bases). There are 15 residues in the CDR3. Germline loops: CDR1 LNHNV, CDR2 YYDKDF (reference sequence). With 5 bases removed from V and 1 base from J, the gap between germline ends came to 14 bases. The CDR3: CATSGGRDKNTEAFF. Written as DNA, the CDR3 is TGTGCCACCAGCGGCGGACGGGACAAGAACACTGAAGCTTTCTTT.

V and J are TRBV11-2 and TRBJ2-7, with 12 bases matching TRBD2. The CDR3 is 17 residues long. Germline trimming cut 4 bases from V and 0 bases from J; bases unmatched to any gene: 7. CDR1 SGHAT and CDR2 FQNNGV come from the germline V gene. The CDR3: CASSSTSGGLFSYEQYF. Here the CDR3 DNA reads TGTGCCAGCAGCTCAACTAGCGGGGGGCTCTTCTCCTACGAGCAGTACTTC.

The chain carries TRBV27 and TRBJ1-5; D ambiguous. Looked up from germline, CDR1 is MNHEY and CDR2 is SMNVEV (reference sequence). The germline V and J ends were trimmed by 4 bases and 3 bases, with 13 bases remaining between them. The length of the CDR3 is 15 residues. The CDR3 sequence: CASSSKSEANQPQHF. The CDR3 DNA reads as TGTGCCAGCAGTTCCAAATCAGAAGCCAATCAGCCCCAGCATTTT.

The chain carries TRBV19 and TRBJ1-2; D possibly corresponds to TRBD1 (5 bases). The V end lost 0 bases, the J end lost 8 bases, and 13 bases lay between the germline ends. The CDR3 covers 14 residues. The germline V gene has CDR1 LNHDA and CDR2 SQIVND (reference sequence). CDR3 in DNA: TGTGCCAGTAGTATAGATGGTACAGGAAGGGGCTACACCTTC. Residues: CASSIDGTGRGYTF.

The rearrangement links TRBV13 to TRBJ1-5; 10 bases match TRBD1. V was clipped by 4 bases and J by 2 bases; unmatched bases: 2. Germline CDR1 PRHDT, CDR2 FYEKMQ (reference sequence). The CDR3 length is 15 residues. CDR3 residues: CASSSGTGGNQPQHF. In DNA, the CDR3 is TGTGCCAGCAGCTCCGGGACAGGGGGCAATCAGCCCCAGCATTTT.

The rearrangement uses TRBV3-1 (or the pseudogene TRBV3-2) and TRBJ2-1; the match to TRBD2 covers 9 bases. The trim removed 0 bases at V and 3 bases at J, leaving 9 bases unmatched. This CDR3 contains 18 residues. Germline V gives CDR1 LGHDT, CDR2 YNNKEL (reference sequence). CDR3 nucleotide sequence: TGTGCCAGCAGCCAAGACCGCCGGCTTAGCGGGGGCTACAATGAGCAGTTCTTC. Translation: CASSQDRRLSGGYNEQFF.

The chain carries TRBV5-1 and TRBJ2-5; 12 bases are shared with TRBD1. The CDR3 length is 16 residues. Trimming at V came to 3 bases and at J to 4 bases, leaving 7 bases not matched to a gene. CDR1 is SGHRS and CDR2 is YFSETQ in the germline V gene. The CDR3 is CASSSGGTGGRETQYF. The CDR3, as DNA: TGCGCCAGCAGCTCTGGAGGGACAGGGGGCCGAGAGACCCAGTACTTC.

The chain uses TRBV30 and TRBJ1-1; D gene ambiguous. The CDR3 consists of 13 residues. The germline V gene has CDR1 GTSNPN and CDR2 SVGIG (reference sequence). V was trimmed by 0 bases and J by 2 bases, leaving 7 bases between them. As DNA, the CDR3 is TGTGCCTGGAGTGTAAGTAGAAACACTGAAGCTTTCTTT. This sequence encodes CAWSVSRNTEAFF.

This clone was counted a single time. This chain uses TRBV12-3 or TRBV12-4 with TRBJ2-7; D gene unclear. The CDR3 length is 12 residues. V was clipped by 5 bases and J by 4 bases, with 9 bases between them. The CDR3 reads CASSDTEYEQYF. The CDR3 region has the DNA TGTGCCAGCAGTGACACAGAGTACGAGCAGTACTTC.

J is TRBJ2-2 and V is TRBV7-8, with D tentatively TRBD1 (6 bases). Trimming shortened V by 1 base and J by 6 bases, and 12 bases separated the two germline ends. The CDR3 contains 15 residues. Germline assignment: CDR1 SGHVS and CDR2 FQNEAQ. In nucleotides, the CDR3 is TGTGCCAGCAGCTTAGTTGGGGGCGCTTCCGGGGAGCTGTTTTTT. Translation gives CASSLVGGASGELFF.

This chain connects TRBV7-2 to TRBJ1-2; no firm D call. The CDR3 length is 15 residues. V shed 1 base and J shed 0 bases, with 9 bases lying between them. The germline V gene encodes CDR1 SGHTA and CDR2 FQGNSA. The CDR3 DNA sequence: TGTGCCAGCAGCTTAGATACGGTAGCTAACTATGGCTACACCTTC. Translation: CASSLDTVANYGYTF. Supplemented by reference TRBV7-2 and TRBJ1-2, the full variable domain reads GAGVSQSPSNKVTEKGKDVELRCDPISGHTALYWYRQSLGQGLEFLIYFQGNSAPDKSGLPSDRFSAERTGGSVSTLTIQRTQQEDSAVYLCASSLDTVANYGYTFGSGTRLTVV.

V and J are TRBV6-6 and TRBJ1-5, with no clear D. This CDR3 comprises 16 residues. Germline CDR1 reads MNHNY; CDR2 reads SVGAGI (reference sequence). Trimming took 2 bases from V and 0 from J, leaving 11 bases between them. CDR3: CASSYAFQVSNQPQHF. The CDR3 coding sequence is TGTGCCAGCAGTTACGCATTTCAGGTTAGCAATCAGCCCCAGCATTTT.